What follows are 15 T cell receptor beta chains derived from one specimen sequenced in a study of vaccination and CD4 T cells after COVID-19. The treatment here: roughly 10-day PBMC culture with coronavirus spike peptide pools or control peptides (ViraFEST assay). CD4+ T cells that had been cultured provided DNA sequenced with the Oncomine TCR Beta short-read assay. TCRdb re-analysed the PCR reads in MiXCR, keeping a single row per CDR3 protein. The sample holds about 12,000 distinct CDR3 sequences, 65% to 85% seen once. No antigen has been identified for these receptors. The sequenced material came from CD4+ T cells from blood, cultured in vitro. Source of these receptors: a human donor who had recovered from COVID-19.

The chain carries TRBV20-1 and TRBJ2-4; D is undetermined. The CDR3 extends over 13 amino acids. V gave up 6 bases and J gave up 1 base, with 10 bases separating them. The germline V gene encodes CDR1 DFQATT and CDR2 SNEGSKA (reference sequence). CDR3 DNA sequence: TGCAGTGCAAACTACTACGCCAAAAACATTCAGTACTTC. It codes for CSANYYAKNIQYF.

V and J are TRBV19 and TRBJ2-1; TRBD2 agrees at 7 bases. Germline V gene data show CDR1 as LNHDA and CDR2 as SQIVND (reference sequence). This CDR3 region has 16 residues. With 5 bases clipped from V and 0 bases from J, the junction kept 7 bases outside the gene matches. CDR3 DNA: TGTGCCAGTAGTCCTCGACGGACTAGCTCCTACAATGAGCAGTTCTTC. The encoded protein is CASSPRRTSSYNEQFF.

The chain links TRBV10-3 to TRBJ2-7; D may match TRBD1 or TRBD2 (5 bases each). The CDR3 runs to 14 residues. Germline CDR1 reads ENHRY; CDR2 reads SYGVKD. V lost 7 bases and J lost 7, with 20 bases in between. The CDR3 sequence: CAINSGTDSWEQYF. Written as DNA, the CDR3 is TGTGCCATCAACTCCGGGACGGACTCTTGGGAGCAGTACTTC.

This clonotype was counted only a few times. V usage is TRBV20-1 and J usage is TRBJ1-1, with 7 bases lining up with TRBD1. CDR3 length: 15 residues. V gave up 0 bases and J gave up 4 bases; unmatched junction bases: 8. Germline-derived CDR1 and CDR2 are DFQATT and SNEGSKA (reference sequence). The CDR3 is CSARDSRGRGTEAFF. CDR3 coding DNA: TGCAGTGCTAGAGATTCGAGGGGGCGAGGCACTGAAGCTTTCTTT.

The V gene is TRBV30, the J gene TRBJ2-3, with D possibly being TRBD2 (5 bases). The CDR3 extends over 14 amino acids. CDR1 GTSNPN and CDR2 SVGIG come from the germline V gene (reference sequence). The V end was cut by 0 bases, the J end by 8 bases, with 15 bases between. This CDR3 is CAWSVSSGKGTQYF. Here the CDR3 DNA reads TGTGCCTGGAGTGTAAGCTCGGGAAAAGGTACGCAGTATTTT.

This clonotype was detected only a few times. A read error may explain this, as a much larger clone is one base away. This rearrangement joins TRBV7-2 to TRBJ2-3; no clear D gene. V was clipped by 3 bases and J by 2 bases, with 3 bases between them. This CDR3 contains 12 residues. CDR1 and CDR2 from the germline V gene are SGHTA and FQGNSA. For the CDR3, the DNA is TGTGCCAGCAGCTTCTACACAGATACGCAGTATTTT. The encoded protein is CASSFYTDTQYF.

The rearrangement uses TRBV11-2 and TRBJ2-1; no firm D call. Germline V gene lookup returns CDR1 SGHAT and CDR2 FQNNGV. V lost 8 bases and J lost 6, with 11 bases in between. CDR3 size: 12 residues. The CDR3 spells CASCPQINEQFF. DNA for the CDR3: TGTGCCAGCTGTCCGCAGATCAATGAGCAGTTCTTC.

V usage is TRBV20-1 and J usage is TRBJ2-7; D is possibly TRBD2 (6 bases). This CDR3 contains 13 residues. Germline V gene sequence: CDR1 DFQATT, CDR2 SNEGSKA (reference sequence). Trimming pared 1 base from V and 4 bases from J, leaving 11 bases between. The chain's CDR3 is CSARVRGSYEQYF. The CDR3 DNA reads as TGCAGTGCTAGAGTTCGGGGGAGTTACGAGCAGTACTTC.

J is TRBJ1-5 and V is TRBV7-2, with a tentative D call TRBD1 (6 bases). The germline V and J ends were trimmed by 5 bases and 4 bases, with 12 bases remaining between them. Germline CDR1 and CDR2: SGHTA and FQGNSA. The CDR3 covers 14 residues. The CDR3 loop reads CASSLDTGNQPQHF. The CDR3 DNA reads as TGTGCCAGCAGCCTAGATACAGGGAATCAGCCCCAGCATTTT.

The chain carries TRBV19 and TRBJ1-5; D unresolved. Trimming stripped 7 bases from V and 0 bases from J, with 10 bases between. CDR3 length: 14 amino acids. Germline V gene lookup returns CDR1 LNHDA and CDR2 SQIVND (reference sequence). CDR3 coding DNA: TGTGCCAGTACCCATCGACCTAGCAATCAGCCCCAGCATTTT. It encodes CASTHRPSNQPQHF.

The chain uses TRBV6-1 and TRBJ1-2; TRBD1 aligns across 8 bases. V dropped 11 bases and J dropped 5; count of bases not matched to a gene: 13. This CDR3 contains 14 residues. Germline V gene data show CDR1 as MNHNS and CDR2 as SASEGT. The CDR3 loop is CAACRAGGAYGYTF. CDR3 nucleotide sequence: TGTGCCGCATGTAGGGCAGGGGGCGCTTATGGCTACACCTTC.

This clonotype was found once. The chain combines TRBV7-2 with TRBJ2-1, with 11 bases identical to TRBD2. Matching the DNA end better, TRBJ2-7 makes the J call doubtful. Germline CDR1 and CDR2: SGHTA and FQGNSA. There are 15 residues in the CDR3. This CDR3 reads CASSLRLAGIYEQYF. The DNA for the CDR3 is TGTGCCAGCAGCTTACGACTAGCGGGAATTTACGAGCAGTACTTC.

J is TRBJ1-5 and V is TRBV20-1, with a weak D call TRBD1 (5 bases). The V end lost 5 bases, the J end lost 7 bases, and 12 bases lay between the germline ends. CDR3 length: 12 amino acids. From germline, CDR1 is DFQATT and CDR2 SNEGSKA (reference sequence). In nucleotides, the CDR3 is TGCAGTGCTGAAGGGGATCGGCAGCCCCAGCATTTT. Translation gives CSAEGDRQPQHF.

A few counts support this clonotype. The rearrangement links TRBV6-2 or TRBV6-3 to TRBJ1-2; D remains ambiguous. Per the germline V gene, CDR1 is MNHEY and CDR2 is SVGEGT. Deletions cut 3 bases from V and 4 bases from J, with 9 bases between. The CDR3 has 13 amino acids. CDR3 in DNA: TGTGCCAGCAGTTATCAAGCGGGCTATGGCTACACCTTC. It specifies CASSYQAGYGYTF.

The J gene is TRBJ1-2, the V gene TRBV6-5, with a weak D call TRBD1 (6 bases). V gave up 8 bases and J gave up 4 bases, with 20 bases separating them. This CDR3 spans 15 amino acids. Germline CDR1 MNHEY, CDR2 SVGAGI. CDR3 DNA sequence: TGTGCCAGCGGATACTTCAGGGGTGGAGGCTATGGCTACACCTTC. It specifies CASGYFRGGGYGYTF.